In this sample, the clone carrying this T cell receptor (beta chain) turned up many times. Its target is unknown. Participants, patients aged 18 to 65, had newly diagnosed hyperthyroidism with a duration under 2 months. Exclusion of a patient resulted from uncontrolled infection, other autoimmune disease, pregnancy or lactation. The entry originates in a study of T cells in Graves' hyperthyroidism and ophthalmopathy. Study context: Peripheral blood specimens were obtained at initial diagnosis, prior to any treatment.

RNA transcripts yielded amplified TCR beta CDR3 regions. A first-round RT-PCR of the TCR CDR3 used the HTBI primer set. TCRdb re-called the multiplex PCR reads through MiXCR, storing one row per CDR3 protein. The profile shows under 350,000 distinct CDR3 sequences, 13% of them singletons. Study results and limitations: The model identified upcoming ophthalmopathy a median approximately 6.5 months ahead of onset.

The CDR3 is made up of 14 amino acids. V was shortened by 6 bases and J by 5 bases, with 17 bases between the two germline ends. The germline V gene encodes CDR1 DFQATT and CDR2 SNEGSKA (reference sequence). The chain combines TRBV20-1 with TRBJ2-1; the D call may be TRBD1 or TRBD2 (5 bases each). Material: blood. The sequence came from a woman aged 25-40 years with Graves' hyperthyroidism that later progressed to Graves' ophthalmopathy. The CDR3 nucleotides read TGCAGTGCCAACCCCGGGGCAGGAGACAATGAGCAGTTCTTC. This translates into CSANPGAGDNEQFF.